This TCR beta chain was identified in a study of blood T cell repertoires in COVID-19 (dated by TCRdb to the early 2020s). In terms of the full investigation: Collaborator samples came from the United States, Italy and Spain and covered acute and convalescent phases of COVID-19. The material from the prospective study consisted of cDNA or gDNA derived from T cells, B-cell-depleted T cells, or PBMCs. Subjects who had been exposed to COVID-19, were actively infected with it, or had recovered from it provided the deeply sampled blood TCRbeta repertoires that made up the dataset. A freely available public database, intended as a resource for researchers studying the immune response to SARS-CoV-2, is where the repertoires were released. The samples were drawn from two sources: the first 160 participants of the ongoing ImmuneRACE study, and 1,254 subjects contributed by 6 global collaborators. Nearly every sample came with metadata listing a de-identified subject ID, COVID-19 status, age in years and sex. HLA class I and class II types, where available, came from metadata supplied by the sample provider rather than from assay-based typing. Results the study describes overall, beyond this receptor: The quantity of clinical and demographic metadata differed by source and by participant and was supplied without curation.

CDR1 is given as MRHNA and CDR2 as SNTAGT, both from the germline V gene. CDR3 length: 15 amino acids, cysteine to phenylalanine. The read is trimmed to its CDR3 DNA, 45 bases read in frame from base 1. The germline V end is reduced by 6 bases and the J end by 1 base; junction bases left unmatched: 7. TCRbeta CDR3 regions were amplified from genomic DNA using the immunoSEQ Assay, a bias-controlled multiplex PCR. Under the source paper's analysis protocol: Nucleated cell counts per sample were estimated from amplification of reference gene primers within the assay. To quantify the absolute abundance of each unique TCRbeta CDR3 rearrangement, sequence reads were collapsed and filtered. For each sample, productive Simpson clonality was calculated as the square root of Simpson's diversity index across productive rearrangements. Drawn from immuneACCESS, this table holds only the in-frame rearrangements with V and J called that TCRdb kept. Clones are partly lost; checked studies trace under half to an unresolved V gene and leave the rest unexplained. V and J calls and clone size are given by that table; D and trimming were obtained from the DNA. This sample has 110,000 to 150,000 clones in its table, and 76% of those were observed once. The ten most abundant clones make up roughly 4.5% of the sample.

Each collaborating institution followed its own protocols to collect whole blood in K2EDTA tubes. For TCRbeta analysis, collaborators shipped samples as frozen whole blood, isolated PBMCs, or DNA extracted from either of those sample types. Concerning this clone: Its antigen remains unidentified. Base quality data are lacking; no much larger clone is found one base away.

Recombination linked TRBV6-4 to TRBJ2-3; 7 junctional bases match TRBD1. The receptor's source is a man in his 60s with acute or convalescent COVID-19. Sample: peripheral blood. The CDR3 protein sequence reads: CASSIQGFGTDTQYF. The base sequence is TGTGCCAGCAGCATACAGGGGTTCGGCACAGATACGCAGTATTTT.